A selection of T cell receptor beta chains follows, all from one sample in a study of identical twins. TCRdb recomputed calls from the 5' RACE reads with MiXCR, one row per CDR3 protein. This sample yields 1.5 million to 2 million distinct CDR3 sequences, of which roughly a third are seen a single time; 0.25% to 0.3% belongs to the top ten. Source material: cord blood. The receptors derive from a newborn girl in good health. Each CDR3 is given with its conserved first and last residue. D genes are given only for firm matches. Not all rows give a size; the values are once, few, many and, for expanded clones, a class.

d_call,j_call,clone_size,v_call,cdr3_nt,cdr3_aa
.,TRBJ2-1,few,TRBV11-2,TGTGCCAGCAGCTTAGAGACCATCTCCTACAATGAGCAGTTCTTC,CASSLETISYNEQFF
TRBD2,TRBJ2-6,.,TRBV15,TGTGCCACCAGACGGGGGGGCTCTGGGGCCAACGTCCTGACTTTC,CATRRGGSGANVLTF
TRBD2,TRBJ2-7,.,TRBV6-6,TGTGCCAGCAGTGAGTCGGGACTAGGCGTCTACGAGCAGTACTTC,CASSESGLGVYEQYF
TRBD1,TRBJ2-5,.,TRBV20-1,TGCACCGGGACAGCGTACTACAATGAGCAGTACTTC,CTGTAYYNEQYF
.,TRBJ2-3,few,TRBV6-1,TGTGCCAGCAGTGATCAGATTACAGATACGCAGTATTTT,CASSDQITDTQYF
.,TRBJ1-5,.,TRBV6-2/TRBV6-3,TGTGCCAGCAGGAGCGAGGACATCTCCTTGCTGGGTCAGCCCCAGCATTTT,CASRSEDISLLGQPQHF
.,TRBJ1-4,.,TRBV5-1,TGCGCCAGCGGACCCTCCGGGACGGATGAAAAACTGTTTTTT,CASGPSGTDEKLFF
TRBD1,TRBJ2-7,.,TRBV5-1,TGCGCCAGCAGCCTAATGGGACAGTACGAGCAGTACTTC,CASSLMGQYEQYF
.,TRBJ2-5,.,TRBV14,TGTGCCAGCAGGGCCAAGGGGCAGTACTTC,CASRAKGQYF
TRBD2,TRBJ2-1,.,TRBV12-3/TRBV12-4,TGTGCCAGCAGTCGGTGGACTAGCGGACCTTACAATGAGCAGTTCTTC,CASSRWTSGPYNEQFF
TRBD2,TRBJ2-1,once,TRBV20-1,TGCAGTGCTAGAGGACTAGCGGGGGGCCTTTTCAATGAGCAGTTCTTC,CSARGLAGGLFNEQFF
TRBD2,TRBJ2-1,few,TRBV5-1,TGCGCCAGCAGCTTCCTAGCGGGGGGCCTCAATGAGCAGTTCTTC,CASSFLAGGLNEQFF
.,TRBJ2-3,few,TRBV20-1,TGCAGTGCTAGAGACCATCTCCGGGACCCTAGCACAGATACGCAGTATTTT,CSARDHLRDPSTDTQYF
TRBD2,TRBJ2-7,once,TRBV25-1,TGTGCCAGCAGTGAACTAGCGGGGTCTCCTTCCTACAATGAGCAGTACTTC,CASSELAGSPSYNEQYF
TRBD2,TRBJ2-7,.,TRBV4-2,TGTGCCAGCAGCCAAGTGCTAGCGGGAGTAGGAAATGAGCAGTACTTC,CASSQVLAGVGNEQYF
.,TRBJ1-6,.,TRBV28,TGTGCCAGCACCTTGCGCTATTCACCCCTCCACTTT,CASTLRYSPLHF
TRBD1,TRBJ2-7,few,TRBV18,TGTGCCAGCTCACTATTACAGGGGGCGCGGCTCGCGGGTCCTTACGAGCAGTACTTC,CASSLLQGARLAGPYEQYF
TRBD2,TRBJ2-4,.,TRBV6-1,TGTGCCAGCAGTGATAAAGGGGCTAGCGGGAGAAAAAACATTCAGTACTTC,CASSDKGASGRKNIQYF
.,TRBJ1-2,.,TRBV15,TGTGCCACCAGTACCATCGGAGGACACAACTATGGCTACACCTTC,CATSTIGGHNYGYTF
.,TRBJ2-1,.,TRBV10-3,TGTGCCATCGGGAATAGTATCGACTCCTACAATGAGCAGTTCTTC,CAIGNSIDSYNEQFF
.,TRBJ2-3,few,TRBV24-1,TGTGCCACCAGTGGACTCCCGCACAAGGATACGCAGTATTTT,CATSGLPHKDTQYF
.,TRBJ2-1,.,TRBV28,TGTGCCAGCAGTTTCGTAGGAGGCCTCGAGCAGTTCTTC,CASSFVGGLEQFF
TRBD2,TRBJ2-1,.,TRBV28,TGTGCCAGCAGCCGCCGGACTAGGGCCTACAATGAGCAGTTCTTC,CASSRRTRAYNEQFF
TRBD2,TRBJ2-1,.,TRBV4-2,TGTGCCAGCAGCCAAGTATCTAGCGGGGCGGATGAGCAGTTCTTC,CASSQVSSGADEQFF
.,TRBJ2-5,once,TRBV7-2,TGTGCCAGCAGCTTTGGACTGCAACTGGAGACCCAGTACTTC,CASSFGLQLETQYF